Listed below are T cell receptor beta chains from one sample, sequenced in a study of cytomegalovirus exposure and HLA in healthy donors. This table comes from immunoSEQ multiplex PCR, and its TCRdb copy is limited to in-frame clones, with some not included. The table has over 200,000 clones, 78% seen once. The sequencing sample was made of PBMCs. These receptor sequences come from a male donor in good health and CMV-seronegative. Each CDR3 is given with its conserved first and last residue. The D gene is left open where the match is weak. Clone size is stated in some rows and not others, as once, few, many or a class when expanded.

V	size	D	J	DNA	CDR3
TRBV11-2	.	TRBD2	TRBJ2-1	TGTGCCAGCAGCTATCTAGCGGGAGGTTCCAATGAGCAGTTCTTC	CASSYLAGGSNEQFF
TRBV10-3	.	.	TRBJ2-7	TGTGCCATCAAGGCGGACAGCTCCTACGAGCAGTACTTC	CAIKADSSYEQYF
TRBV25-1	.	.	TRBJ1-1	TGTGCCAGCAGCCTAACAGGGCACGGCACTGAAGCTTTCTTT	CASSLTGHGTEAFF
TRBV19	few	.	TRBJ2-7	TGTGCCAGTAGTACTGCGCGGGGCTACGAGCAGTACTTC	CASSTARGYEQYF
TRBV19	.	.	TRBJ1-1	TGTGCCAGTAGCTCACAGGGGAACACTGAAGCTTTCTTT	CASSSQGNTEAFF
TRBV6-1	.	TRBD2	TRBJ2-3	TGTGCCAGCAGTGAACGTGTAGTTGGACTAGCGGGAGCTGCTCCAGATACGCAGTATTTT	CASSERVVGLAGAAPDTQYF
TRBV27	.	TRBD2	TRBJ2-1	TGTGCCAGCAGTTTATCGGGGCGGGAGGCCTCCTACAATGAGCAGTTCTTC	CASSLSGREASYNEQFF
TRBV13	.	.	TRBJ1-1	TGTGCCAGCAGCCGTCTTGCAGGGTCCGCGGTGAACACTGAAGCTTTCTTT	CASSRLAGSAVNTEAFF
TRBV29-1	.	.	TRBJ2-7	TGCAGCGCTGGGTCAGGTAACAGCCCCTACGAGCAGTACTTC	CSAGSGNSPYEQYF
TRBV6-5	.	.	TRBJ1-2	TGTGCCAGCAGTTGGAGCAATAACTATGGCTACACCTTC	CASSWSNNYGYTF
TRBV28	.	.	TRBJ2-7	TGTGCCAGCAAGGACGGGAACTACGAGCAGTACTTC	CASKDGNYEQYF
TRBV4-1	.	TRBD1	TRBJ2-7	TGCGCCAGCAGCGAACGACAGGGGGCGCCGAGCGAGCAGTACTTC	CASSERQGAPSEQYF
TRBV6-1	once	.	TRBJ2-7	TGTGCCAGCAGTATAGCCCTTTCCTATGTGCAGTACTTC	CASSIALSYVQYF
TRBV7-9	.	TRBD1	TRBJ2-7	TGTGCCAGCAGCCCCACCGGGACAGGGGCCTACGAGCAGTACTTC	CASSPTGTGAYEQYF
TRBV5-1	few	.	TRBJ2-7	TGCGCCAGCCCCGACTACCGTTTCTACGAGCAGTACTTC	CASPDYRFYEQYF
TRBV29-1	.	.	TRBJ1-2	TGCAGCGTTGGGTCCCACAATCTTAACTATGGCTACACCTTC	CSVGSHNLNYGYTF
TRBV15	.	.	TRBJ1-2	TGTGCCACCAGCAGAGATGCGGTTTTCCGGACATACTATGGCTACACCTTC	CATSRDAVFRTYYGYTF
TRBV2	.	TRBD2	TRBJ2-7	TGTGCCAGCAAGCGGGTGGGAGGGGACTACGAGCAGTACTTC	CASKRVGGDYEQYF
TRBV5-1	.	TRBD2	TRBJ2-2	TGCGCCAGCAGCCCTAGGCCGGTGACTAGCGGGGTGAACACCGGGGAGCTGTTTTTT	CASSPRPVTSGVNTGELFF
TRBV5-1	.	.	TRBJ2-5	TGCGCCAGCAGCGGGGAGGTCCAAGAGACCCAGTACTTC	CASSGEVQETQYF
TRBV6-1	.	TRBD2	TRBJ2-7	TGTGCCAGCAGTGAAAGGCGGGAGGACCCCTACGAGCAGTACTTC	CASSERREDPYEQYF
TRBV19	.	.	TRBJ2-5	TGTGCCAGCGGCCAGGGGTTACAAGAGACCCAGTACTTC	CASGQGLQETQYF
TRBV18	.	TRBD2	TRBJ2-3	TGTGCCAGCTCACCACAGACTAGCGGATTCACAGATACGCAGTATTTT	CASSPQTSGFTDTQYF
TRBV7-3	.	TRBD2	TRBJ2-7	TGTGCCAGCAGCCCAAACCCGAGGGGGACTAGCGGGAACTACGAGCAGTACTTC	CASSPNPRGTSGNYEQYF
TRBV28	.	TRBD1	TRBJ2-7	TGTGCCAGCGCGCCAAGGACAGGGATCGTAGAGCAGTACTTC	CASAPRTGIVEQYF
TRBV11-2	.	TRBD1	TRBJ1-2	TGTGCCAGCAGCCCACAGGGACAGGGGAGGAGGTATGGCTACACCTTC	CASSPQGQGRRYGYTF
TRBV30	.	.	TRBJ1-1	TGTGCCTGGAGAGAGTCCCTCGGAGCTTTCTTT	CAWRESLGAFF
TRBV11-2	.	.	TRBJ2-5	TGTGCCAGCAGCTTAGTCCCAGGATACCAAGAGACCCAGTACTTC	CASSLVPGYQETQYF
TRBV6-5	.	TRBD1	TRBJ2-7	TGTGCCAGCGGCCCGGGACAGAGCTACGAGCAGTACTTC	CASGPGQSYEQYF
TRBV10-3	.	.	TRBJ2-7	TGTGCCATCAGTGTGGTAGCCACACAAACCTCCGAGCAGTACTTC	CAISVVATQTSEQYF
TRBV5-1	.	.	TRBJ2-2	TGCGCCAGCAGCTTGACCGCGGGTGCGAACACCGGGGAGCTGTTTTTT	CASSLTAGANTGELFF
TRBV18	.	.	TRBJ2-1	TGTGCCAGCTCACCATCCACTGCAAATGAGCAGTTCTTC	CASSPSTANEQFF
TRBV27	.	.	TRBJ1-2	TGTGCCAGCAGTTTGGAGAGGCAGGGGAGTCGGGGCTACACCTTC	CASSLERQGSRGYTF
TRBV6-5	few	TRBD1	TRBJ2-7	TGTGCCAGCAGAATAGACCGGGACAGTTACGAGCAGTACTTC	CASRIDRDSYEQYF
TRBV30	.	TRBD2	TRBJ2-5	TGTGCCTGGAGTGTACTTTCTAGCGGACAAGAGACCCAGTACTTC	CAWSVLSSGQETQYF
TRBV19	once	TRBD2	TRBJ2-1	TGTGCCAGCGCACGGGGGCTAGCGGGGTACAATGAGCAGTTCTTC	CASARGLAGYNEQFF